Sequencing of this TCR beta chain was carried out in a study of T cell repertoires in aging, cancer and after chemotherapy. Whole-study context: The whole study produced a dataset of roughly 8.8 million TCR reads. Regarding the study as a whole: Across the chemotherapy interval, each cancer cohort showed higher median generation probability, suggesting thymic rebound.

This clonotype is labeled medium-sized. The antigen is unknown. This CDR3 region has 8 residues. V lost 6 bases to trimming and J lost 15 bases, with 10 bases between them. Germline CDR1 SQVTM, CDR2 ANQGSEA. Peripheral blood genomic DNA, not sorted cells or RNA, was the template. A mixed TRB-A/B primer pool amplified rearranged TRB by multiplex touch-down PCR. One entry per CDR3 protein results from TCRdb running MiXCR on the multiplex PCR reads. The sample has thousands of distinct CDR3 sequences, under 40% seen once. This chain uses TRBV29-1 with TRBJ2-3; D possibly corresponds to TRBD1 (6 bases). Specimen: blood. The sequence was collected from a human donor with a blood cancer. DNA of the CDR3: TGCAGCGTACTGGGACATTATTTT. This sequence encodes CSVLGHYF.